These T cell receptor beta chains were read from a single sample in a study of cytomegalovirus exposure and HLA in healthy donors. The repertoire was sequenced with immunoSEQ multiplex PCR; TCRdb's copy has only in-frame clones and lacks some. The table includes about 140,000 clones, approximately 80% detected once. Sequenced input: PBMCs. The source is a man aged 30 to 45 in good health and CMV-seronegative. Each CDR3 is given with its conserved first and last residue. A D gene is named only where the DNA matches it firmly. For some rows the clone size is stated as once, few or many, or as a class when expanded; others skip it.

-	TRBV7-8	TRBD1	TRBJ1-2	CASSLWDSNYTF	TGTGCCAGCAGCCTTTGGGACAGCAACTACACCTTC
-	TRBV10-1	-	TRBJ1-5	CASNPGLFMPNQPQHF	TGCGCCAGCAACCCGGGACTTTTTATGCCTAATCAGCCCCAGCATTTT
-	TRBV5-1	-	TRBJ2-2	CASSFVGGAGGELFF	TGCGCCAGCAGCTTTGTTGGGGGCGCAGGCGGGGAGCTGTTTTTT
once	TRBV6-5	TRBD2	TRBJ2-2	CASAGSGRGTGELFF	TGTGCCAGCGCGGGGTCCGGGAGGGGGACCGGGGAGCTGTTTTTT
-	TRBV5-1	TRBD2	TRBJ2-1	CASSLEREGNEQFF	TGCGCCAGCAGCTTGGAACGGGAGGGCAATGAGCAGTTCTTC
-	TRBV11-2	-	TRBJ2-6	CASSLVPGSGANVLTF	TGTGCCAGCAGCTTAGTTCCGGGCTCTGGGGCCAACGTCCTGACTTTC
-	TRBV19	TRBD1	TRBJ2-5	CASSDRQGSETQYF	TGTGCCAGTAGTGACCGACAGGGGTCGGAGACCCAGTACTTC
once	TRBV28	-	TRBJ1-4	CASSHGRDLSEKLFF	TGTGCCAGCAGTCATGGGAGGGATCTGTCTGAAAAACTGTTTTTT
-	TRBV11-2	-	TRBJ1-4	CASSWGRGNEKLFF	TGTGCCAGCAGCTGGGGCAGGGGTAATGAAAAACTGTTTTTT
-	TRBV7-2	-	TRBJ2-7	CASSLGLGDYEQYF	TGTGCCAGCAGCTTAGGACTAGGAGACTACGAGCAGTACTTC
-	TRBV19	-	TRBJ1-1	CASSIGPTTNTEAFF	TGTGCCAGTAGTATAGGACCGACAACGAACACTGAAGCTTTCTTT
-	TRBV4-2	-	TRBJ2-5	CASSQDPGGGRGLRETQYF	TGTGCCAGCAGCCAAGACCCGGGCGGGGGGAGGGGGCTTCGGGAGACCCAGTACTTC
-	TRBV18	-	TRBJ2-1	CASSPGTTAHEQFF	TGTGCCAGCTCACCAGGGACAACAGCCCATGAGCAGTTCTTC
-	TRBV18	TRBD1	TRBJ1-2	CASSPGQASYGYTF	TGTGCCAGCTCACCGGGACAGGCGAGCTATGGCTACACCTTC
-	TRBV25-1	-	TRBJ1-1	CASRGGNTEAFF	TGTGCCAGCAGGGGGGGGAACACTGAAGCTTTCTTT
-	TRBV28	-	TRBJ2-5	CASSPTGIPGQETQYF	TGTGCCAGCAGCCCTACAGGGATCCCTGGGCAAGAGACCCAGTACTTC
-	TRBV11-2	-	TRBJ2-7	CASSRYRQTYEQYF	TGTGCCAGCAGCCGTTATCGACAGACCTACGAGCAGTACTTC
-	TRBV19	TRBD1	TRBJ2-3	CASTEQGAGTDTQYF	TGTGCCAGTACCGAACAGGGGGCTGGCACAGATACGCAGTATTTT
-	TRBV5-1	-	TRBJ2-1	CASSLALAPYNEQFF	TGCGCCAGCAGCTTGGCTCTAGCGCCCTACAATGAGCAGTTCTTC
-	TRBV7-2	-	TRBJ2-1	CASSLDPGSYNEQFF	TGTGCCAGCAGCTTAGACCCGGGGTCCTACAATGAGCAGTTCTTC
few	TRBV5-5	-	TRBJ2-3	CASSIRQALDTQYF	TGTGCCAGCAGCATCCGACAGGCCCTAGATACGCAGTATTTT